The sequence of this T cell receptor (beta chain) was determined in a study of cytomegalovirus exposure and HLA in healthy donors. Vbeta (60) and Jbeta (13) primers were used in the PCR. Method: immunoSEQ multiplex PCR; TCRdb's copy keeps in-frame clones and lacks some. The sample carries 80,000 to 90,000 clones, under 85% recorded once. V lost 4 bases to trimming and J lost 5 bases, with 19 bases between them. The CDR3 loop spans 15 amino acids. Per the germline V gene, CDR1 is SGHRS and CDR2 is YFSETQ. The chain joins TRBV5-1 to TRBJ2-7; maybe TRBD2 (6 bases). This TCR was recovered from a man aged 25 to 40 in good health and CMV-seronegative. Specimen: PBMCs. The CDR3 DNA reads TGCGCCAGCAGCCCGGGGGACTCACCCTGGGACGAGCAGTACTTC. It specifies CASSPGDSPWDEQYF.